The rows below give T cell receptor beta chains drawn from one sample of a study of blood T cell repertoires in COVID-19. Sequencing was performed with immunoSEQ multiplex PCR; in TCRdb, only in-frame clones are kept and a portion is missing. Counted here are about 300,000 clones, 85% occurring once; the ten biggest clones make up about 14%. Sequences were obtained from peripheral blood. The receptors stem from a human donor in a cohort sampled during active COVID-19. Each CDR3 is given with its conserved first and last residue. D genes are given only for firm matches. For some rows the clone size is stated as once, few or many, or as a class when expanded; others skip it.

TRBJ1-5,.,.,TRBV18,TGTGCCAGCTCACCAGTTCTAATAAAGGAGGGCAATCAGCCCCAGCATTTT,CASSPVLIKEGNQPQHF
TRBJ1-1,TRBD1,.,TRBV7-2,TGTGCCAGCAGCTCAGACAGGGACACTGAAGCTTTCTTT,CASSSDRDTEAFF
TRBJ2-7,.,.,TRBV5-5,TGTGCCAGCAGCATAGCCCCGGACTTCTCCTACGAGCAGTACTTC,CASSIAPDFSYEQYF
TRBJ2-1,.,.,TRBV6-4,TGTGCCAGCAGCCCTTTGGGCGGGACCTACAATGAGCAGTTCTTC,CASSPLGGTYNEQFF
TRBJ2-7,TRBD1,.,TRBV5-1,TGCGCCAGCAGCTCATCAACAGGGGACTACGAGCAGTACTTC,CASSSSTGDYEQYF
TRBJ2-1,.,.,TRBV6-1,TGTGCCAGCAGTGAATCCCGATACAGGGACCTTTACAATGAGCAGTTCTTC,CASSESRYRDLYNEQFF
TRBJ2-3,.,.,TRBV3-1/TRBV3-2,TGTGCCAGCAGCCGCGTGGGAGCCTCCGGGACTAGCACAGATACGCAGTATTTT,CASSRVGASGTSTDTQYF
TRBJ1-2,.,.,TRBV5-4,TGTGCCAGCAGCTTGGGTGCAGGGGCTAACTATGGCTACACCTTC,CASSLGAGANYGYTF
TRBJ2-3,.,.,TRBV6-5,TGTGCCAGCAGTTACCGGGGAGATACGCAGTATTTT,CASSYRGDTQYF
TRBJ2-4,TRBD1,.,TRBV28,TGTGCCAGCACGAGACAGGGAAGAGGCATTCAGTACTTC,CASTRQGRGIQYF
TRBJ1-1,TRBD1,.,TRBV10-3,TGTGCCACCCGGCCGGGACAGAGGGGAACTGAAGCTTTCTTT,CATRPGQRGTEAFF
TRBJ2-1,.,.,TRBV12-3/TRBV12-4,TGTGCCAGCAGACATTATACCTACAATGAGCAGTTCTTC,CASRHYTYNEQFF
TRBJ1-5,TRBD1,.,TRBV18,TGTGCCAGCTCACCCACAGGGGGCAATCAGCCCCAGCATTTT,CASSPTGGNQPQHF
TRBJ2-3,TRBD2,.,TRBV7-2,TGTGCCAGCAGCTCGGGCGCTAGCGGGGGGACAGATACGCAGTATTTT,CASSSGASGGTDTQYF
TRBJ2-3,TRBD2,.,TRBV5-1,TGCGCCAGCAGCTCCGGACTAGCGGGAGGAGCAGATACGCAGTATTTT,CASSSGLAGGADTQYF
TRBJ2-7,TRBD1,.,TRBV29-1,TGCAGCGTCACTGACAGGGACTACGAGCAGTACTTC,CSVTDRDYEQYF
TRBJ1-3,.,.,TRBV5-6,TGTGCCAGCAGCTCATCAGGGGAGACTGGAAACACCATATATTTT,CASSSSGETGNTIYF
TRBJ1-3,TRBD1,.,TRBV7-2,TGTGCCAGCAGCTTGACAGGGAACACCATATATTTT,CASSLTGNTIYF
TRBJ1-2,.,.,TRBV6-5,TGTGCCAGCAGCCCGGAACCGACATTGAACTATGGCTACACCTTC,CASSPEPTLNYGYTF
TRBJ1-2,TRBD1,once,TRBV28,TGTGCCAGCAGAGCAGGACAGGGCTATGGCTACACCTTC,CASRAGQGYGYTF
TRBJ1-1,.,.,TRBV6-5,TGTGCCAGCAGTTTATTGGGCAGTATGAACACTGAAGCTTTCTTT,CASSLLGSMNTEAFF
TRBJ2-5,.,few,TRBV6-2/TRBV6-3,TGTGCCAGCAGTTACAGAGCGGTCGGGGAGACCCAGTACTTC,CASSYRAVGETQYF
TRBJ2-3,TRBD2,.,TRBV5-4,TGTGCCAGCAGCCAAGCGGGAAGGAGCACAGATACGCAGTATTTT,CASSQAGRSTDTQYF
TRBJ2-7,TRBD2,.,TRBV6-5,TGTGCCAGCAGTTGGTCTAGCGGCCCCTACGAGCAGTACTTC,CASSWSSGPYEQYF
TRBJ1-1,.,.,TRBV2,TGTGCCAGCAGTGACGGCGGCATCTCTGAAGCTTTCTTT,CASSDGGISEAFF
TRBJ1-1,.,once,TRBV28,TGTGCCAGCAGCCCATCGCGGGGTCGCACTGAAGCTTTCTTT,CASSPSRGRTEAFF
TRBJ2-1,.,.,TRBV27,TGTGCCAGCAGCTACGCCCACCCAGGGGTCCGGTACAATGAGCAGTTCTTC,CASSYAHPGVRYNEQFF
TRBJ1-1,.,.,TRBV6-5,TGTGCCAGCAGTTACCGAGGTAACACTGAAGCTTTCTTT,CASSYRGNTEAFF
TRBJ1-1,.,.,TRBV11-2,TGTGCCAGCAGCCGGGGTTCCGAACGCACTGAAGCTTTCTTT,CASSRGSERTEAFF
TRBJ1-5,.,.,TRBV4-1,TGCGCCAGCACCCGGGTGGTCCGCAGCAATCAGCCCCAGCATTTT,CASTRVVRSNQPQHF
TRBJ1-3,.,.,TRBV9,TGTGCCAGCAGCGTAGGGCAGGGGTCTGGAAACACCATATATTTT,CASSVGQGSGNTIYF
TRBJ2-7,TRBD2,.,TRBV6-5,TGTGCCAGCAGGTCTAGCGGGCTACCCTACGAGCAGTACTTC,CASRSSGLPYEQYF
TRBJ2-7,TRBD2,.,TRBV7-8,TGTGCCAGCAGCCAACGGACTAGCGGGACGGGCGAGCAGTACTTC,CASSQRTSGTGEQYF
TRBJ2-7,TRBD2,once,TRBV5-1,TGCGCCAGCAGCTCCAATGCGGGAGGGATGTTCGAGCAGTACTTC,CASSSNAGGMFEQYF
TRBJ1-1,TRBD1,.,TRBV11-3,TGTGCCAGCAGCCCCAGGACAGGAGATGAAGCTTTCTTT,CASSPRTGDEAFF
TRBJ2-2,.,.,TRBV28,TGTGCCAGCAGTAGGGGGGGAGGGACGAACACCGGGGAGCTGTTTTTT,CASSRGGGTNTGELFF
TRBJ2-5,TRBD2,few,TRBV7-3,TGTGCCAGCAGCTTCAGCGGGAGTGGGGAGACCCAGTACTTC,CASSFSGSGETQYF
TRBJ2-3,.,.,TRBV7-8,TGTGCCAGCAGCCCCGGGTCTGACCCCACAGATACGCAGTATTTT,CASSPGSDPTDTQYF
TRBJ2-7,.,.,TRBV28,TGTGCCAGCAGTTTATCGCTCGGACTACGAGGCGAGCAGTACTTC,CASSLSLGLRGEQYF
TRBJ2-3,.,.,TRBV29-1,TGCAGCGTTGAAAGCCCCCCAAACAGCGGGACAGATACGCAGTATTTT,CSVESPPNSGTDTQYF
TRBJ1-2,.,.,TRBV25-1,TGTGCCAGCAGAGAGGTGGAGGGCTACACCTTC,CASREVEGYTF
TRBJ1-4,.,.,TRBV23-1,TGCGCCAGCAGTCGATATAGAGCTAAGAATGAAAAACTGTTTTTT,CASSRYRAKNEKLFF
TRBJ1-5,.,.,TRBV7-9,TGTGCCAGCAGCCAGAGCAATCAGCCCCAGCATTTT,CASSQSNQPQHF
TRBJ1-5,TRBD1,.,TRBV19,TGTGCCAGTAGTATTAGAGGGACAGTCGCCGATCAGCCCCAGCATTTT,CASSIRGTVADQPQHF
TRBJ2-1,.,.,TRBV29-1,TGCAGCGTTCGAGGTACCTACAATGAGCAGTTCTTC,CSVRGTYNEQFF
TRBJ2-7,TRBD2,.,TRBV29-1,TGCAGCGTTGTCGGGGGGAATAACTACGGGCAGTACTTC,CSVVGGNNYGQYF
TRBJ2-1,TRBD2,.,TRBV3-1/TRBV3-2,TGTGCCAGCTCAAGCGGGAGTCGGTGGTTCTTC,CASSSGSRWFF
TRBJ2-1,TRBD2,.,TRBV9,TGTGCCAGCAGCGCCGGGACTAGAAGTGAGCAGTTCTTC,CASSAGTRSEQFF